This entry lists 16 T cell receptor beta chains sequenced from one sample in a study of blood T cell repertoires in COVID-19. Repertoires were generated with immunoSEQ multiplex PCR, while TCRdb's copy carries only in-frame clones and drops some. The profile shows approximately 330,000 clones, roughly 89% of them singletons. The specimen was PBMCs or T cells enriched from blood (not recorded which). The source is a woman in her thirties who had recovered from COVID-19.

The V and J genes are TRBV7-2 and TRBJ1-6; TRBD1 is a possible D gene (5 bases). The V gene's germline CDR1 is SGHTA and CDR2 FQGNSA. This CDR3 contains 15 residues. The V gene lost 1 base and the J gene lost 8 bases, with 12 bases spanning the gap. The CDR3 region is CASSLVRREDSPLHF. CDR3 coding DNA: TGTGCCAGCAGCTTAGTTCGCAGGGAGGATTCACCCCTCCACTTT.

This clone was picked up one time. This chain links TRBV13 with TRBJ1-3; 7 bases align to TRBD1. The V gene's germline CDR1 is PRHDT and CDR2 FYEKMQ (reference sequence). J lost 4 bases, V lost 5 bases, and 8 bases had no gene match. The CDR3 runs to 15 residues. The CDR3 bases are TGTGCCAGCAGCAGATCGACAGGGTCCGGAAACACCATATATTTT. It is translated as CASSRSTGSGNTIYF.

V is TRBV11-2 and J is TRBJ1-4; D gene ambiguous. Germline V gives CDR1 SGHAT, CDR2 FQNNGV. The CDR3 totals 12 residues. Trimming took off 4 bases at V and 8 bases at J, with 8 bases between the two ends. CDR3 DNA: TGTGCCAGCAGCTCCGGCGGGGAAAAACTGTTTTTT. It yields the protein CASSSGGEKLFF.

This CDR3 reads CAWNLGQGSNQPQHF. Here the CDR3 DNA reads TGTGCCTGGAATTTGGGACAGGGTAGCAATCAGCCCCAGCATTTT. V gene TRBV30 combines with J gene TRBJ1-5, with 9 bases identical to TRBD1. The CDR3 has 15 amino acids. With 4 bases clipped from V and 0 bases from J, the junction kept 4 bases outside the gene matches. CDR1 GTSNPN and CDR2 SVGIG come from the germline V gene (reference sequence).

The chain couples TRBV11-3 to TRBJ2-2; D might be TRBD1 (6 bases). Trimming left V 5 bases short and J 1 base short, with 11 bases between. The germline V gene encodes CDR1 SGHNT and CDR2 YENEEA. The CDR3 sequence is 15 residues long. CDR3 nucleotide sequence: TGTGCCAGCAGCCCATTGACAGGGAACACCGGGGAGCTGTTTTTT. This encodes CASSPLTGNTGELFF.

This clone was seen only once. The chain links TRBV7-2 to TRBJ1-2; the match to TRBD1 covers 7 bases. This CDR3 is 18 amino acids long. Germline V gene data show CDR1 as SGHTA and CDR2 as FQGNSA. The trim removed 0 bases at V and 4 bases at J, leaving 14 bases unmatched. The CDR3 protein is CASSLAGGHGELVYGYTF. The CDR3 DNA reads TGTGCCAGCAGCTTAGCAGGGGGCCACGGGGAATTGGTCTATGGCTACACCTTC.

The chain is built from TRBV6-5 and TRBJ2-1; 7 bases match TRBD2. This CDR3 is 13 amino acids long. J was trimmed by 9 bases and V by 9 bases; bases with no gene match: 11. Germline loops: CDR1 MNHEY, CDR2 SVGAGI. The CDR3 region is CASTVGGSGEQFF. As DNA, the CDR3 is TGTGCCAGTACTGTCGGCGGGAGCGGTGAGCAGTTCTTC.

For the CDR3, the DNA is TGCGCCAGCAGGGACAGTCCCGAGGGGGAGCTGTTTTTT. It encodes CASRDSPEGELFF. The chain links TRBV10-1 to TRBJ2-2; possibly TRBD1 for D (6 bases). The CDR3 contains 13 residues. The germline gives CDR1 WNHNN, CDR2 SYGVQD (reference sequence). With 6 bases removed from V and 8 bases from J, the gap between germline ends came to 13 bases.

The V gene is TRBV15, the J gene TRBJ1-1; the D gene is possibly TRBD1 (6 bases). Looked up from germline, CDR1 is LNHNV and CDR2 is YYDKDF (reference sequence). V lost 3 bases and J lost 1, with 18 bases in between. The CDR3 covers 17 residues. The CDR3 region has the DNA TGTGCCACCAGCAGGGGACGGGATGGGACACGGAACACTGAAGCTTTCTTT. Protein product: CATSRGRDGTRNTEAFF.

This clone has a single count. This rearrangement joins TRBV7-3 to TRBJ2-3, with a possible D match to TRBD2 (5 bases). The CDR3 contains 13 residues. CDR1 and CDR2 from the germline V gene are SGHTA and FQGTGA. V was clipped by 5 bases and J by 4 bases, with 10 bases between them. The CDR3 loop reads CASSPGNADTQYF. CDR3 coding DNA: TGTGCCAGCAGCCCCGGGAACGCAGATACGCAGTATTTT.

V and J are TRBV5-5 and TRBJ1-4, with D unresolved. Looked up from germline, CDR1 is SGHKS and CDR2 is YYEKEE (reference sequence). This CDR3 region has 15 residues. V lost 3 bases and J lost 0, with 9 bases in between. Here the CDR3 DNA reads TGTGCCAGCAGCTCGAGCCTCTCAACTAATGAAAAACTGTTTTTT. It translates to CASSSSLSTNEKLFF.

J is TRBJ2-7 and V is TRBV9; tentative D call: TRBD1 (6 bases). V lost 4 bases and J 4 bases, leaving 12 bases between the germline ends. Germline CDR1 SGDLS, CDR2 YYNGEE. The CDR3 has 13 amino acids. The DNA of the CDR3 is TGTGCCAGCAGCACGGGACAAGGATACGAGCAGTACTTC. Translating gives CASSTGQGYEQYF.

The V and J genes are TRBV18 and TRBJ1-6; D is perhaps TRBD1 (6 bases). Germline assignment: CDR1 KGHSH and CDR2 LQKENI. This CDR3 is 18 amino acids long. The V end lost 2 bases, the J end lost 4 bases, and 18 bases lay between the germline ends. The CDR3 nucleotides read TGTGCCAGCTCACCAATCCACCTGGACAGTCTTTATAATTCACCCCTCCACTTT. Its protein is CASSPIHLDSLYNSPLHF.

V usage is TRBV6-5 and J usage is TRBJ2-1; a possible D gene is TRBD2 (6 bases). V was clipped by 0 bases and J by 12 bases, with 15 bases between them. CDR1 is MNHEY and CDR2 is SVGAGI in the germline V gene. This CDR3 is 14 amino acids long. The CDR3 reads CASSYSRDSQGQFF. In nucleotides, the CDR3 is TGTGCCAGCAGTTACTCCCGGGACTCGCAAGGGCAGTTCTTC.

The count of this clone is one. V usage is TRBV19 and J usage is TRBJ2-1; 8 nucleotides agree with TRBD1. V shed 1 base and J 7 bases; nucleotides not matched to a gene: 9. Germline V CDR1 and CDR2: LNHDA, SQIVND (reference sequence). The CDR3 totals 16 residues. The CDR3 spells CASSIVRGQLVNEQFF. CDR3 DNA sequence: TGTGCCAGTAGTATAGTCAGGGGGCAGCTAGTGAATGAGCAGTTCTTC.

The chain carries TRBV6-1 and TRBJ1-2; D perhaps matches TRBD1 (5 bases). Germline-derived CDR1 and CDR2 are MNHNS and SASEGT. This CDR3 is built from 14 residues. V was shortened by 2 bases and J by 4 bases, with 11 bases between the two germline ends. CDR3 in DNA: TGTGCCAGCAGTGAAAAATGGGGCGCCTATGGCTACACCTTC. This encodes CASSEKWGAYGYTF.